The rows below give T cell receptor beta chains drawn from one sample of a study of shared T cell receptors in the human thymus. The assay was immunoSEQ multiplex PCR, and TCRdb's table has in-frame clones only and misses some. The table includes 550,000 to 800,000 clones, approximately 85% detected once. The sample also formed part of further work on human thymus T cells.

Sequences were obtained from thymocytes. Receptors originate from a girl less than two years old with a congenital heart defect. Both conserved end residues are part of each CDR3. D genes are given only for firm matches. Rows may omit the clone size; those that give it use once, few, many or a size class.

D gene: TRBD1; V gene: TRBV9; J gene: TRBJ2-7; clone size: -; CDR3 DNA: TGTGCCAGCAGCGTAGGCGGGACAGGATTCTACGAGCAGTACTTC; CDR3 protein: CASSVGGTGFYEQYF
D gene: -; V gene: TRBV2; J gene: TRBJ1-1; clone size: -; CDR3 DNA: TGTGCCAGCAGGACCCCCTACCAGGTGAACACTGAAGCTTTCTTT; CDR3 protein: CASRTPYQVNTEAFF
D gene: TRBD1; V gene: TRBV4-3; J gene: TRBJ1-1; clone size: -; CDR3 DNA: TGCGCCAGCAGCCGCTTGGGACAGGGAAAGAACACTGAAGCTTTCTTT; CDR3 protein: CASSRLGQGKNTEAFF
D gene: -; V gene: TRBV9; J gene: TRBJ2-2; clone size: -; CDR3 DNA: TGTGCCAGCAGCCATAGGGGTGAAAACACCGGGGAGCTGTTTTTT; CDR3 protein: CASSHRGENTGELFF
D gene: -; V gene: TRBV27; J gene: TRBJ1-2; clone size: few; CDR3 DNA: TGTGCCAGCAGTTTAACGCCAGACTCTTATGGCTACACCTTC; CDR3 protein: CASSLTPDSYGYTF
D gene: -; V gene: TRBV4-2; J gene: TRBJ1-1; clone size: -; CDR3 DNA: TGTGCCAGCAGCCAAGAGAGAAGGATTCAGGAAGACAGCACTGAAGCTTTCTTT; CDR3 protein: CASSQERRIQEDSTEAFF
D gene: TRBD1; V gene: TRBV7-6; J gene: TRBJ1-2; clone size: -; CDR3 DNA: TGTGCCAGCAGCTTACGCAGGGGGCTGGGGGGCTACACCTTC; CDR3 protein: CASSLRRGLGGYTF
D gene: -; V gene: TRBV7-9; J gene: TRBJ1-1; clone size: -; CDR3 DNA: TGTGCCAGCAGCTTTTTTGGCCAGGAAGCTTTCTTT; CDR3 protein: CASSFFGQEAFF
D gene: -; V gene: TRBV6-1; J gene: TRBJ1-2; clone size: -; CDR3 DNA: TGTGCCAGCAGTGAAGAGACTACAGGGCATGGCTACACCTTC; CDR3 protein: CASSEETTGHGYTF
D gene: -; V gene: TRBV2; J gene: TRBJ1-1; clone size: -; CDR3 DNA: TGTGCCAGCAGTGGGCGAGGGACTAACACTGAAGCTTTCTTT; CDR3 protein: CASSGRGTNTEAFF
D gene: -; V gene: TRBV2; J gene: TRBJ2-1; clone size: -; CDR3 DNA: TGTGCCAGCCGGACACCGTCGTACAATGAGCAGTTCTTC; CDR3 protein: CASRTPSYNEQFF
D gene: TRBD1; V gene: TRBV10-2; J gene: TRBJ1-4; clone size: -; CDR3 DNA: TGCGCCAGCAGCCCCTGGACAGGGAGGAATGAAAAACTGTTTTTT; CDR3 protein: CASSPWTGRNEKLFF
D gene: -; V gene: TRBV6-1; J gene: TRBJ1-5; clone size: -; CDR3 DNA: TGTGCCAGCAGGCCGAAGAAAAGGAGACCCCAGCCCCAGCATTTT; CDR3 protein: CASRPKKRRPQPQHF
D gene: -; V gene: TRBV6-1; J gene: TRBJ1-2; clone size: few; CDR3 DNA: TGTGCCAGCGACAGTTATGGCTACACCTTC; CDR3 protein: CASDSYGYTF
D gene: -; V gene: TRBV6-1; J gene: TRBJ1-4; clone size: -; CDR3 DNA: TGTGCCAGCAGTGGGGGGGGTTTGACTAATGAAAAACTGTTTTTT; CDR3 protein: CASSGGGLTNEKLFF
D gene: -; V gene: TRBV18; J gene: TRBJ1-1; clone size: -; CDR3 DNA: TGTGCCAGCTCACCACCGTTGCGGGACACTGAAGCTTTCTTT; CDR3 protein: CASSPPLRDTEAFF
D gene: -; V gene: TRBV6-4; J gene: TRBJ2-1; clone size: -; CDR3 DNA: TGTGCCAGCAGCTTCCCCCCCGCCTGGAGCTCCTACAATGAGCAGTTCTTC; CDR3 protein: CASSFPPAWSSYNEQFF
D gene: -; V gene: TRBV28; J gene: TRBJ2-7; clone size: -; CDR3 DNA: TGTGCCAGCACCCTGGCTCGGGGGAAGCCCTACGAGCAGTACTTC; CDR3 protein: CASTLARGKPYEQYF
D gene: -; V gene: TRBV6-1; J gene: TRBJ2-2; clone size: -; CDR3 DNA: TGTGCCAGCAGTGAATTGCAGGGCGCGCTCACCGGGGAGCTGTTTTTT; CDR3 protein: CASSELQGALTGELFF
D gene: TRBD1; V gene: TRBV27; J gene: TRBJ1-2; clone size: -; CDR3 DNA: TGTGCCAGCAGTTTGAAGGGGGCAAGGGCTGGCTACACCTTC; CDR3 protein: CASSLKGARAGYTF
D gene: -; V gene: TRBV7-6; J gene: TRBJ1-1; clone size: -; CDR3 DNA: TGTGCCAGCAGCTCAGAACCAACAGGGAGAATCATGAACACTGAAGCTTTCTTT; CDR3 protein: CASSSEPTGRIMNTEAFF
D gene: -; V gene: TRBV19; J gene: TRBJ2-1; clone size: -; CDR3 DNA: TGTGCCAGTAGGGCCGGACATACCTCGTACAATGAGCAGTTCTTC; CDR3 protein: CASRAGHTSYNEQFF
D gene: TRBD1; V gene: TRBV30; J gene: TRBJ1-4; clone size: -; CDR3 DNA: TGTGCCTGGAGTGTACTTGGGACAGGAAGAGCAACTAATGAAAAACTGTTTTTT; CDR3 protein: CAWSVLGTGRATNEKLFF
D gene: TRBD1; V gene: TRBV6-1; J gene: TRBJ1-2; clone size: -; CDR3 DNA: TGTGCCAGCAGCCCCCCAAGGGGGCGAAACTATGGCTACACCTTC; CDR3 protein: CASSPPRGRNYGYTF
D gene: -; V gene: TRBV7-9; J gene: TRBJ1-6; clone size: once; CDR3 DNA: TGTGCCAGCAGCCTTGGGGACACCGACAATTCACCCCTCCACTTT; CDR3 protein: CASSLGDTDNSPLHF
D gene: TRBD2; V gene: TRBV5-1; J gene: TRBJ2-1; clone size: -; CDR3 DNA: TGCGCCAGCCCAGCGGGGGGAATGAATGAGCAGTTCTTC; CDR3 protein: CASPAGGMNEQFF
D gene: TRBD1; V gene: TRBV6-6; J gene: TRBJ2-7; clone size: -; CDR3 DNA: TGTGCCAGCAGCCGCCGGGACAGAGCCTACGAGCAGTACTTC; CDR3 protein: CASSRRDRAYEQYF
D gene: -; V gene: TRBV5-4; J gene: TRBJ2-3; clone size: -; CDR3 DNA: TGTGCCAGCAGCTTGGGGCCAGGGCAAGGCACAGATACGCAGTATTTT; CDR3 protein: CASSLGPGQGTDTQYF
D gene: -; V gene: TRBV9; J gene: TRBJ2-5; clone size: -; CDR3 DNA: TGTGCCAGCTGCGAGGGGGAATTCCAAGAGACCCAGTACTTC; CDR3 protein: CASCEGEFQETQYF
D gene: TRBD1; V gene: TRBV19; J gene: TRBJ2-3; clone size: -; CDR3 DNA: TGTGCCAGTAGTAGCCAACAGGGGGGCAGCACAGATACGCAGTATTTT; CDR3 protein: CASSSQQGGSTDTQYF
D gene: TRBD2; V gene: TRBV28; J gene: TRBJ2-3; clone size: -; CDR3 DNA: TGTGCCAGCAGTTTGTTGTTGCTGAACCCTAGCGGGGGGGCCGGAGATACGCAGTATTTT; CDR3 protein: CASSLLLLNPSGGAGDTQYF
D gene: -; V gene: TRBV25-1; J gene: TRBJ2-3; clone size: -; CDR3 DNA: TGTGCCAGCAGTGGGCATCTTACCAGCACAGATACGCAGTATTTT; CDR3 protein: CASSGHLTSTDTQYF
D gene: -; V gene: TRBV5-4; J gene: TRBJ1-3; clone size: -; CDR3 DNA: TGTGCCAGCAGCTTCAACCGATGGGGCTCGGAGAGCTCTGGAAACACCATATATTTT; CDR3 protein: CASSFNRWGSESSGNTIYF
D gene: TRBD1; V gene: TRBV19; J gene: TRBJ1-5; clone size: -; CDR3 DNA: TGTGCCAGTAGCGACAGGGGTCGTCAGCCCCAGCATTTT; CDR3 protein: CASSDRGRQPQHF
D gene: TRBD1; V gene: TRBV2; J gene: TRBJ1-1; clone size: -; CDR3 DNA: TGTGCCAGCAGTGCGGACAGGGGGCATTTAAACACTGAAGCTTTCTTT; CDR3 protein: CASSADRGHLNTEAFF
D gene: TRBD1; V gene: TRBV6-1; J gene: TRBJ1-5; clone size: -; CDR3 DNA: TGTGCCAGCAGTCGGACAGGGGAACAGCCCCAGCATTTT; CDR3 protein: CASSRTGEQPQHF
D gene: TRBD1; V gene: TRBV19; J gene: TRBJ2-5; clone size: -; CDR3 DNA: TGTGCCAGTAGTAGGGGACAGGGGACAGAGACCCAGTACTTC; CDR3 protein: CASSRGQGTETQYF
D gene: -; V gene: TRBV7-4; J gene: TRBJ1-1; clone size: -; CDR3 DNA: TGTGCCAGCAGCCTTCCTGACGACTCCACTGAAGCTTTCTTT; CDR3 protein: CASSLPDDSTEAFF
D gene: -; V gene: TRBV14; J gene: TRBJ1-2; clone size: -; CDR3 DNA: TGTGCCAGCAGCCAAGTGGGAGGAAACGGAGAGAGTATTAACTATGGCTACACCTTC; CDR3 protein: CASSQVGGNGESINYGYTF
D gene: TRBD2; V gene: TRBV5-1; J gene: TRBJ2-7; clone size: -; CDR3 DNA: TGCGCCAGCAGCTTGATCGAACTAACTAGCGGGGGGCCCTCCTACGAGCAGTACTTC; CDR3 protein: CASSLIELTSGGPSYEQYF
D gene: TRBD2; V gene: TRBV6-1; J gene: TRBJ2-1; clone size: -; CDR3 DNA: TGTGCCAGCAGTGAGCCGCGGGGACTAGAAAATAATGAGCAGTTCTTC; CDR3 protein: CASSEPRGLENNEQFF